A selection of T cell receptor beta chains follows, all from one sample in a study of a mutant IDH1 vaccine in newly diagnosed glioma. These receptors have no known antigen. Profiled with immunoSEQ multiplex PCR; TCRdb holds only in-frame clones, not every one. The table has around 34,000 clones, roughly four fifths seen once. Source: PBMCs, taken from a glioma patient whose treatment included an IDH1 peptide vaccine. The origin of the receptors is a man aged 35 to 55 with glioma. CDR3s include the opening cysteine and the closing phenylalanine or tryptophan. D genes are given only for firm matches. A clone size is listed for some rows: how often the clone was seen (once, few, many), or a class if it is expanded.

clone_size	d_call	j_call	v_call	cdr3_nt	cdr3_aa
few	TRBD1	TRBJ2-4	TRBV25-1	TGTGCCAGCAGTGAACGGGGACAGGGGGCCACGACTCAGTACTTC	CASSERGQGATTQYF
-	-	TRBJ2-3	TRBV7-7	TGTGCTAGCAGCTTTGGGACTCCCGGTACGCAGTATTTT	CASSFGTPGTQYF
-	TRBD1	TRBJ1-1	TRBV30	TGTGCCTCCCCGGGACAGGGGCTCATGAACACTGAAGCTTTCTTT	CASPGQGLMNTEAFF
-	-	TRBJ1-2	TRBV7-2	TGTGCCAGCAGCTTAGGCAGGGGCTATGGCTACACCTTC	CASSLGRGYGYTF
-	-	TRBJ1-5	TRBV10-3	TGTGCCATCAGCGAGAGTTTTGTTGGGGTTTTTGGGCCCCAGCATTTT	CAISESFVGVFGPQHF
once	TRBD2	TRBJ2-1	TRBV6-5	TGTGCCGCCGGGACTAGCGGACACAATGAGCAGTTCTTC	CAAGTSGHNEQFF
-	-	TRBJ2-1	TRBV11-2	TGTGCCAGCAGCTTAGGGTCTAATGAGCAGTTCTTC	CASSLGSNEQFF
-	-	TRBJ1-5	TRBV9	TGTGCCAGCAGCCAGGCGGGGGAAGGGCAGCCCCAGCATTTT	CASSQAGEGQPQHF
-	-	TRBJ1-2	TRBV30	TGTGCCTGGAGTGTTCAGGGCGCGGCCGGCTACACCTTC	CAWSVQGAAGYTF
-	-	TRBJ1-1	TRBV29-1	TGCAGCACTCTCCCCCCTCGGTTACACACTGAAGCTTTCTTT	CSTLPPRLHTEAFF
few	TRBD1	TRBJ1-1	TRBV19	TGTGCCAGTAGTGTGGACAGGGGGAACACTGAAGCTTTCTTT	CASSVDRGNTEAFF
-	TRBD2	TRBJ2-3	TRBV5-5	TGTGCCAGCAGTTATAGCGGGGGGGCCGATTGGGATACGCAGTATTTT	CASSYSGGADWDTQYF
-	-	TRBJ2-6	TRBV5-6	TGTGCCAGCAGCTTGGTCGGATCTGGGGCCAACGTCCTGACTTTC	CASSLVGSGANVLTF
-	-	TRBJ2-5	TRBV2	TGTGCCAGCAGTGCCAGGGGAGGGGAGACCCAGTACTTC	CASSARGGETQYF
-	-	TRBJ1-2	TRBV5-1	TGCGCCAGCAGCTGGAACACAGGGTATGGCTACACCTTC	CASSWNTGYGYTF
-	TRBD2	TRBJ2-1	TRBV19	TGTGCCAGTAGTACTCGGACTAGCGGGGGGACTTACAATGAGCAGTTCTTC	CASSTRTSGGTYNEQFF